Shown below are 11 T cell receptor beta chains from a single sample sequenced in a study of glioma-infiltrating T cells after dendritic cell vaccination. Time point here: after dendritic cell vaccination, including at tumor progression/relapse. Only in-frame clones appear in the TCRdb table, and some are missing; sequencing was by immunoSEQ multiplex PCR. The repertoire holds just under 60,000 clones, with approximately 83% as singletons. The source material was blood, sampled after dendritic cell vaccination. The receptors stem from a human donor with glioblastoma.

With regard to this clone: The same CDR3 is also encoded by other DNA sequences in this sample. The gene calls are TRBV2 and TRBJ2-7; maybe TRBD1 (6 bases). Germline V gene sequence: CDR1 SNHLY, CDR2 FYNNEI. This CDR3 has 14 amino acids. V lost 6 bases and J 4 bases, leaving 16 bases between the germline ends. The CDR3 loop reads CASRGAGVPYEQYF. In nucleotides, the CDR3 is TGTGCCAGCAGAGGGGCAGGGGTGCCTTACGAGCAGTACTTC.

This clone was seen a few times. The genes are TRBV2 and TRBJ2-5; 10 nucleotides match TRBD2. This CDR3 contains 15 residues. V lost 3 bases to trimming and J lost 6 bases; unmatched junction nucleotides: 7. Germline-derived CDR1 and CDR2 are SNHLY and FYNNEI. The CDR3 sequence: CASSDPAGGLQTQYF. CDR3 DNA: TGTGCCAGCAGTGATCCAGCGGGGGGGCTGCAGACCCAGTACTTC.

This chain links TRBV7-2 with TRBJ2-5; no clear D gene. The CDR3 length is 16 residues. Trimming removed 1 base from V and 3 bases from J, with 15 bases in between. In germline, CDR1 is SGHTA, CDR2 FQGNSA. CDR3 DNA: TGTGCCAGCAGCTTAGGGGTCATGACTCTTGAAGAGACCCAGTACTTC. Protein: CASSLGVMTLEETQYF.

The chain links TRBV9 to TRBJ1-6; D is unclear. The length of the CDR3 is 15 residues. Germline assignment: CDR1 SGDLS and CDR2 YYNGEE. V lost 4 bases, J lost 0 bases, and 8 bases lay in between. CDR3 amino acids: CASSFGSSYNSPLHF. CDR3 in DNA: TGTGCCAGCAGCTTCGGGTCCTCCTATAATTCACCCCTCCACTTT.

The V call is TRBV19, the J call TRBJ2-2; 9 bases map to TRBD1. V lost 3 bases, J lost 3 bases, and 5 bases stayed unmatched. CDR1 and CDR2 (germline): LNHDA, SQIVND (reference sequence). The CDR3 length is 16 residues. Written as DNA, the CDR3 is TGTGCCAGTAGTATGGGACAGGGAGGGGACACCGGGGAGCTGTTTTTT. Translation: CASSMGQGGDTGELFF.

This clone has a handful of counts. The V call is TRBV25-1, the J call TRBJ1-1; a possible D gene is TRBD1 (5 bases). CDR3 length: 15 residues. Germline-derived CDR1 and CDR2 are MGHDK and SYGVNS. Trimming cost V 7 bases and J 2 bases, with 17 bases left between them. CDR3 bases: TGTGCCAGCACCCGAACGGCGGGGGAAAACACTGAAGCTTTCTTT. It yields the protein CASTRTAGENTEAFF.

The V gene is TRBV5-6, the J gene TRBJ1-1; a weak D match, TRBD1 (5 bases). Trimming removed 3 bases from V and 0 bases from J, with 9 bases in between. There are 14 residues in the CDR3. CDR1 and CDR2 from the germline V gene are SGHDT and YYEEEE. In DNA form, the CDR3 reads TGTGCCAGCAGCTCCATCAGGGTGAACACTGAAGCTTTCTTT. Residues: CASSSIRVNTEAFF.

The rearrangement joins TRBV5-4 to TRBJ2-1; 8 nucleotides match TRBD1. The CDR3 loop spans 12 amino acids. Germline values: CDR1 SGHNT, CDR2 YYREEE (reference sequence). J gave up 8 bases and V 4 bases, and 2 bases lay outside the gene matches. CDR3 bases: TGTGCCAGCAGCACAGGGGGGTATGAGCAGTTCTTC. Translated: CASSTGGYEQFF.

The count of this clone is one. V usage is TRBV11-3 and J usage is TRBJ1-1; D call uncertain. This CDR3 contains 13 residues. CDR1 and CDR2 from the germline V gene are SGHNT and YENEEA. Deletions cut 0 bases from V and 6 bases from J, with 8 bases between. DNA of the CDR3: TGTGCCAGCAGCTTAGAATTTCGGGCTGAAGCTTTCTTT. This translates into CASSLEFRAEAFF. The entire variable domain, with the rest obtained from reference TRBV11-3 and TRBJ1-1, is as follows: EAGVVQSPRYKIIEKKQPVAFWCNPISGHNTLYWYLQNLGQGPELLIRYENEEAVDDSQLPKDRFSAERLKGVDSTLKIQPAELGDSAVYLCASSLEFRAEAFFGQGTRLTVV.

The chain links TRBV19 to TRBJ1-1; D possibly corresponds to TRBD1 (6 bases). The germline V gene encodes CDR1 LNHDA and CDR2 SQIVND (reference sequence). This CDR3 is 15 amino acids long. The V end was cut by 7 bases, the J end by 4 bases, with 19 bases between. The CDR3, as DNA: TGTGCCAGTATCCCCGGGACACCAGCGGTCACTGAAGCTTTCTTT. This sequence encodes CASIPGTPAVTEAFF.

The CDR3 DNA sequence: TGTGCCAGCAGCCAAGACAGGGGGCTTTCCTACGAGCAGTACTTC. This codes for CASSQDRGLSYEQYF. This chain links TRBV16 with TRBJ2-7, with TRBD1 identical over 10 bases. The J segment lost 1 base and the V segment lost 2 bases, leaving 2 bases of the junction unmatched. Germline V gene data show CDR1 as KGHSY and CDR2 as FQNENV. The CDR3 extends over 15 amino acids.